These 29 T cell receptor beta chains came from one sample sequenced in a study of blood T cell repertoires in COVID-19. TCRdb's table, derived via immunoSEQ multiplex PCR, lists solely in-frame clones and lacks some. Found here are hundreds of thousands of clones, around four fifths of them singletons; the top ten hold 8% to 10%. The sequenced material came from peripheral blood. These receptors were obtained from a woman between 50 and 59 years old who had recovered from COVID-19.

This clone has ten or more counts. The CDR3 sequence is CASSLSGNYGYTF. CDR3 nucleotide sequence: TGTGCCAGCAGTTTATCCGGGAATTATGGCTACACCTTC. This sequence joins TRBV27 and TRBJ1-2; D call uncertain. Germline V gene sequence: CDR1 MNHEY, CDR2 SMNVEV (reference sequence). This CDR3 is 13 amino acids long. Trimming pared 0 bases from V and 5 bases from J, leaving 7 bases between.

This chain connects TRBV7-3 to TRBJ2-5; unclear D gene. This CDR3 has 13 residues. V lost 3 bases, J lost 1 base, and 6 bases lay in between. Germline CDR1 reads SGHTA; CDR2 reads FQGTGA. CDR3 sequence reads: CASSLGTQETQYF. The DNA of the CDR3 is TGTGCCAGCAGCTTGGGCACCCAAGAGACCCAGTACTTC.

The chain is built from TRBV4-3 and TRBJ1-2; TRBD1 matches 8 bases. This CDR3 is 13 amino acids long. V shed 4 bases, J shed 6 bases, and the junction held 4 bases outside the gene matches. Germline values: CDR1 LGHNA, CDR2 YSLEER. CDR3 residues: CASSPGQANGYTF. CDR3 DNA: TGCGCCAGCAGCCCGGGACAGGCCAATGGCTACACCTTC.

This clone was seen more than once but under ten times. The chain links TRBV2 to TRBJ1-1; D is undetermined. From germline, CDR1 is SNHLY and CDR2 FYNNEI. V shed 2 bases and J shed 10 bases, with 5 bases lying between them. The length of the CDR3 is 10 residues. The CDR3 region is CASSEFGAFF. In nucleotides, the CDR3 is TGTGCCAGCAGTGAATTCGGAGCTTTCTTT.

This sequence joins TRBV15 and TRBJ2-7; 7 nucleotides align to TRBD1. Germline CDR1 LNHNV, CDR2 YYDKDF (reference sequence). The V and J ends lost 3 bases and 3 bases, in that order; junction bases with no gene match: 2. This CDR3 comprises 13 residues. The CDR3 is CATSSRQGYEQYF. The CDR3 DNA reads as TGTGCCACCAGCAGCCGACAGGGCTACGAGCAGTACTTC.

The chain uses TRBV21-1 and TRBJ2-5; the D call TRBD2 from the table was never checked on the DNA. TRBV21-1 corresponds to a pseudogene. The CDR3 covers 15 residues. The CDR3 coding sequence is TGTGCCAGCAGCCCTCGCCTCCGGAGAGGAGAGACCCAGTACTTC. Translated: CASSPRLRRGETQYF.

This clone is a singleton in its sample. The genes are TRBV7-9 and TRBJ2-1, with 13 nucleotides matching TRBD2. From germline, CDR1 is SEHNR and CDR2 FQNEAQ (reference sequence). The CDR3 length is 16 residues. Trimming cost V 5 bases and J 5 bases; bases outside gene matches: 6. The CDR3 loop reads CASSPTSGRADNEQFF. CDR3 bases: TGTGCCAGCAGCCCCACTAGCGGGAGGGCCGACAATGAGCAGTTCTTC.

The rearrangement joins TRBV9 to TRBJ1-6; 10 bases align to TRBD1. The J segment lost 10 bases and the V segment lost 3 bases, leaving 7 bases of the junction unmatched. Germline V gene lookup returns CDR1 SGDLS and CDR2 YYNGEE. The CDR3 loop spans 15 amino acids. In DNA, the CDR3 is TGTGCCAGCAGCGACTCGACAGGGGGCAGCTCACCCCTCCACTTT. This sequence encodes CASSDSTGGSSPLHF. The full variable domain, completed using reference TRBV9 and TRBJ1-6, is DSGVTQTPKHLITATGQRVTLRCSPRSGDLSVYWYQQSLDQGLQFLIQYYNGEERAKGNILERFSAQQFPDLHSELNLSSLELGDSALYFCASSDSTGGSSPLHFGNGTRLTVT.

CDR3 sequence: CASSVHKQTGAYEQYF. CDR3 nucleotide sequence: TGTGCCAGCTCGGTCCATAAGCAGACAGGGGCCTACGAGCAGTACTTC. The chain employs TRBV18 and TRBJ2-7; 8 bases fit TRBD1. CDR1 KGHSH and CDR2 LQKENI come from the germline V gene. This CDR3 region has 16 residues. V lost 6 bases, J lost 2 bases, and 12 bases stayed unmatched.

This clone was recorded once. The gene calls are TRBV12-2 and TRBJ2-7; TRBD1, as called in the table, went unchecked against the DNA. TRBV12-2 is labeled a pseudogene. CDR3 size: 17 residues. CDR3 DNA: TGTGCAAGTCGCTCTCAGTTATTACCTCCTGAAACCTACGAGCAGTACTTC. Translating gives CASRSQLLPPETYEQYF.

The chain has TRBV5-1 and TRBJ2-1; 7 nucleotides agree with TRBD2. Germline V gives CDR1 SGHRS, CDR2 YFSETQ. V lost 4 bases, J lost 0 bases, and 4 bases stayed unmatched. This CDR3 region has 15 residues. The CDR3 region is CASSRAGSSYNEQFF. The CDR3 DNA is TGCGCCAGCAGCCGAGCGGGGAGCTCCTACAATGAGCAGTTCTTC.

The rearrangement uses TRBV7-9 and TRBJ1-2, with D perhaps TRBD1 (5 bases). This CDR3 is 14 amino acids long. Germline-derived CDR1 and CDR2 are SEHNR and FQNEAQ (reference sequence). V gave up 1 base and J gave up 2 bases, with 8 bases separating them. For the CDR3, the DNA is TGTGCCAGCAGCTTAGACAGGACGAACTATGGCTACACCTTC. Amino acids: CASSLDRTNYGYTF.

The chain has TRBV27 and TRBJ1-5; D call uncertain. V gave up 9 bases and J gave up 0 bases, with 15 bases separating them. Germline CDR1 reads MNHEY; CDR2 reads SMNVEV (reference sequence). This CDR3 is 15 amino acids long. CDR3 region: CASQIDGVSNQPQHF. The CDR3 DNA is TGTGCCAGTCAAATTGACGGGGTTAGCAATCAGCCCCAGCATTTT.

The chain links TRBV7-2 to TRBJ1-2; D unclear. V dropped 5 bases and J dropped 5 bases, with 9 bases sitting between them. The germline V gene encodes CDR1 SGHTA and CDR2 FQGNSA. CDR3 length equals 12 residues. CDR3 sequence (DNA): TGTGCCAGCAGCCCAAGCCGGTATGGCTACACCTTC. Translated, it gives CASSPSRYGYTF.

This clone was seen a few times. The CDR3 region is CASRGWVAASPGELFF. The CDR3 DNA follows: TGTGCCAGCAGGGGGTGGGTAGCGGCCTCCCCCGGGGAGCTGTTTTTT. The genes are TRBV11-2 and TRBJ2-2; D may be TRBD2 (6 bases). The CDR3 covers 16 residues. CDR1 is SGHAT and CDR2 is FQNNGV in the germline V gene. With 6 bases removed from V and 6 bases from J, the gap between germline ends came to 20 bases.

V gene TRBV9 combines with J gene TRBJ2-2; TRBD2 matches 8 bases. Germline lookup yields CDR1 SGDLS and CDR2 YYNGEE. CDR3 size: 14 residues. V shed 4 bases and J 5 bases; nucleotides not matched to a gene: 4. DNA for the CDR3: TGTGCCAGCAGCAACCCGGGGGGGACCGGGGAGCTGTTTTTT. It is translated as CASSNPGGTGELFF.

This clone was seen once. The genes are TRBV21-1 and TRBJ2-1; the D call in the table, TRBD1, was not verified against the DNA. TRBV21-1 is a listed pseudogene. There are 17 residues in the CDR3. As DNA, the CDR3 is TGTGCCAGCAGCAAAGGAAGGACAGGGGCCCTCCACAATGAGCAGTTCTTC. Its translation is CASSKGRTGALHNEQFF.

The chain carries TRBV28 and TRBJ1-4; tentatively, D is TRBD1 (5 bases). The CDR3 runs 15 residues. Trimming removed 7 bases from V and 5 bases from J, with 17 bases in between. Germline V lookup: CDR1 MDHEN, CDR2 SYDVKM. CDR3 region: CASTSRGGPNEKLFF. The CDR3 nucleotides read TGTGCCAGCACTTCCCGGGGGGGTCCAAATGAAAAACTGTTTTTT.

CDR3 loop: CASSLGGMTGSSYGYTF. The CDR3 DNA sequence: TGTGCCAGCAGCTTGGGTGGGATGACAGGGTCATCCTATGGCTACACCTTC. The V call is TRBV5-4, the J call TRBJ1-2; 7 bases are shared with TRBD1. The CDR3 loop spans 17 amino acids. Trimming took 0 bases from V and 4 from J; bases not matched to a gene: 12. Germline V CDR1 and CDR2: SGHNT, YYREEE (reference sequence).

Only one count was recorded for this clone. This sequence joins TRBV15 and TRBJ2-7; TRBD1 might be the D (5 bases). The germline V gene has CDR1 LNHNV and CDR2 YYDKDF (reference sequence). The V and J ends lost 2 bases and 5 bases respectively, with 10 bases between them. There are 13 residues in the CDR3. The DNA for the CDR3 is TGTGCCACCAGCAGACAGGGTATCCACGAGCAGTACTTC. Amino acid sequence: CATSRQGIHEQYF. The variable domain in full, completed from reference TRBV15 and TRBJ2-7, reads DAMVIQNPRYQVTQFGKPVTLSCSQTLNHNVMYWYQQKSSQAPKLLFHYYDKDFNNEADTPDNFQSRRPNTSFCFLDIRSPGLGDTAMYLCATSRQGIHEQYFGPGTRLTVT.

This chain joins TRBV9 and TRBJ1-2, with D perhaps TRBD1 (6 bases). CDR1 and CDR2 (germline): SGDLS, YYNGEE. This CDR3 comprises 14 residues. Trimming took 5 bases from V and 8 from J, leaving 19 bases between them. The CDR3 DNA sequence: TGTGCCAGCAGGGAGTCAGGGGCGCTATACGGCTACACCTTC. Its translation is CASRESGALYGYTF.

The J gene is TRBJ1-2, the V gene TRBV2; unclear D gene. The V and J ends lost 1 base and 1 base respectively, with 7 bases between them. Germline V CDR1 and CDR2: SNHLY, FYNNEI. This CDR3 contains 14 residues. The CDR3 is CASSEGQDNYGYTF. The CDR3 DNA follows: TGTGCCAGCAGTGAAGGCCAGGATAACTATGGCTACACCTTC.

V and J are TRBV28 and TRBJ2-7, with 8 bases fitting TRBD2. The V gene's germline CDR1 is MDHEN and CDR2 SYDVKM. Losses at the gene ends were 3 bases for V and 7 bases for J; bases not matched to a gene: 8. The CDR3 covers 14 residues. CDR3 sequence reads: CASSFSGESGEQYF. The CDR3 DNA follows: TGTGCCAGCAGTTTTAGCGGGGAGTCTGGGGAGCAGTACTTC. Based on the CDR3 plus reference TRBV28 and TRBJ2-7, the full variable domain is DVKVTQSSRYLVKRTGEKVFLECVQDMDHENMFWYRQDPGLGLRLIYFSYDVKMKEKGDIPEGYSVSREKKERFSLILESASTNQTSMYLCASSFSGESGEQYFGPGTRLTVT.

Points on this clone: Other DNA sequences in the same sample also yield this CDR3. CDR3 amino acids: CASSASGTNTGELFF. The CDR3 DNA reads TGTGCCAGCAGCGCATCCGGGACGAACACCGGGGAGCTGTTTTTT. The V gene is TRBV9, the J gene TRBJ2-2, with D maybe TRBD2 (5 bases). The V gene lost 3 bases and the J gene lost 0 bases, with 9 bases spanning the gap. The CDR3 length is 15 residues. The germline V gene encodes CDR1 SGDLS and CDR2 YYNGEE. The full variable domain, completed using reference TRBV9 and TRBJ2-2, is DSGVTQTPKHLITATGQRVTLRCSPRSGDLSVYWYQQSLDQGLQFLIQYYNGEERAKGNILERFSAQQFPDLHSELNLSSLELGDSALYFCASSASGTNTGELFFGEGSRLTVL.

This chain joins TRBV28 and TRBJ1-6; 8 bases map to TRBD1. The CDR3 sequence is 15 residues long. J lost 4 bases, V lost 4 bases, and 3 bases had no gene match. Germline CDR1 MDHEN, CDR2 SYDVKM. CDR3: CASSSGGPYNSPLHF. The CDR3 coding sequence is TGTGCCAGCAGTTCAGGGGGCCCTTATAATTCACCCCTCCACTTT.

The CDR3 loop reads CASSSIGTSGSYNEQFF. DNA of the CDR3: TGTGCCAGCAGCTCGATTGGGACTAGCGGGTCCTACAATGAGCAGTTCTTC. This chain connects TRBV7-3 to TRBJ2-1; 12 bases line up with TRBD2. Germline assignment: CDR1 SGHTA and CDR2 FQGTGA. After removal of 4 bases from V and 1 base from J, the junction contained 5 bases not matched to a gene. CDR3 length: 17 amino acids.

V usage is TRBV7-3 and J usage is TRBJ2-7; tentatively, D is TRBD2 (5 bases). Germline V gives CDR1 SGHTA, CDR2 FQGTGA. This CDR3 has 15 amino acids. V gave up 2 bases and J gave up 0 bases, with 11 bases separating them. The CDR3 DNA is TGTGCCAGCAGCTTAGCGGGTGGACCCTCCTACGAGCAGTACTTC. This encodes CASSLAGGPSYEQYF.

The sample holds one count of this clone. The rearrangement joins TRBV27 to TRBJ1-2; 10 nucleotides align to TRBD1. Germline V CDR1 and CDR2: MNHEY, SMNVEV (reference sequence). The length of the CDR3 is 15 residues. J was trimmed by 1 base and V by 4 bases; bases with no gene match: 3. DNA for the CDR3: TGTGCCAGCAGTTCGGGACAGGGGCATAACTATGGCTACACCTTC. It translates to CASSSGQGHNYGYTF.

This chain joins TRBV24-1 and TRBJ1-2; TRBD1 agrees at 9 bases. CDR1 is KGHDR and CDR2 is SFDVKD in the germline V gene. The CDR3 is 15 amino acids. V was pared by 3 bases and J by 4 bases, with 5 bases of the junction left unmatched. CDR3 sequence reads: CATSDHRGQGYGYTF. As DNA, the CDR3 is TGTGCCACCAGTGATCACAGGGGGCAAGGCTATGGCTACACCTTC.